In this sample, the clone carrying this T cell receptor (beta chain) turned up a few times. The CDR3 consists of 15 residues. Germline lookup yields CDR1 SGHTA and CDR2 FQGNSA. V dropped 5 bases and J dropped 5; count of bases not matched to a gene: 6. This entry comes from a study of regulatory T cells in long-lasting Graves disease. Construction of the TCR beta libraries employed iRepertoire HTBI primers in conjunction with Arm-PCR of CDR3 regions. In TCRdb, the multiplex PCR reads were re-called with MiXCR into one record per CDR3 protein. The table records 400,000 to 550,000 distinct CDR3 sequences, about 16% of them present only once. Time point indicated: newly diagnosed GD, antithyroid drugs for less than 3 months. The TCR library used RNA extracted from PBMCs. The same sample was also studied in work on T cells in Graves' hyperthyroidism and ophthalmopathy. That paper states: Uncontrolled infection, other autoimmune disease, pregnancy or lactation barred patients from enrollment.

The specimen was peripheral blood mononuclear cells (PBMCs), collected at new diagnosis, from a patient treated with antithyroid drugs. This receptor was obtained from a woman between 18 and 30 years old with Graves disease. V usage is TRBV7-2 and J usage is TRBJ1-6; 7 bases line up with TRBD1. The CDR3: CASSLTGANNSPLHF. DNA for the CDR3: TGTGCCAGCAGCCTTACAGGGGCCAATAATTCACCCCTCCACTTT.